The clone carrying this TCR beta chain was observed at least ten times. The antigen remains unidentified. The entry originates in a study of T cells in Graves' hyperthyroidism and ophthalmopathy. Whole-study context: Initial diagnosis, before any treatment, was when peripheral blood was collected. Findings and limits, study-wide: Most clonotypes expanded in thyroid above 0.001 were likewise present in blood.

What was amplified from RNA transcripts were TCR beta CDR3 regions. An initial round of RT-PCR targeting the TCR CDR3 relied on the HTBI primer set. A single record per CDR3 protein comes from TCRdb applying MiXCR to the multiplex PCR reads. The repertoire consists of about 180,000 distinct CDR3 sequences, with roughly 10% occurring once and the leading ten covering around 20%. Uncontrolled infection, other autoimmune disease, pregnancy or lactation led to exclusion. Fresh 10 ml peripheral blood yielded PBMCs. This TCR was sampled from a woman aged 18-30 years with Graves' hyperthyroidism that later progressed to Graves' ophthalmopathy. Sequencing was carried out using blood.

The CDR3 loop is CASSPAGETEAFF. In nucleotides, the CDR3 is TGTGCCAGCTCACCGGCGGGGGAGACTGAAGCTTTCTTT. J is TRBJ1-1 and V is TRBV18; tentative D call: TRBD1 (5 bases). V was cut by 3 bases and J by 5 bases, with 10 bases left in between. CDR1 and CDR2 (germline): KGHSH, LQKENI. The CDR3 loop spans 13 amino acids.